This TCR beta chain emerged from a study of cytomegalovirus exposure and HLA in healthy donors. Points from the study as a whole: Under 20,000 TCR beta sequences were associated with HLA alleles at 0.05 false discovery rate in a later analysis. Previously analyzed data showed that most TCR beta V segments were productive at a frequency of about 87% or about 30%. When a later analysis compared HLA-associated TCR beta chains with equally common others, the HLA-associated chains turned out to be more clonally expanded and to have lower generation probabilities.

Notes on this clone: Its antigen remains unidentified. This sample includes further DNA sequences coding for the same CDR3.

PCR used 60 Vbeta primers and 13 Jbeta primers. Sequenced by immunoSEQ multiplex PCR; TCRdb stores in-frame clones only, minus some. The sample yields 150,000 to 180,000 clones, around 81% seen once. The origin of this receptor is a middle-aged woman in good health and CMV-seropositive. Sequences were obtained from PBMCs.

CDR3 sequence (DNA): TGTGCCAGCAGCGCTAGCGGGAAATTGGATACGCAGTATTTT. It encodes CASSASGKLDTQYF. The chain combines TRBV9 with TRBJ2-3, with 9 positions matching TRBD2. The CDR3 consists of 14 residues. In germline, CDR1 is SGDLS, CDR2 YYNGEE. V dropped 3 bases and J dropped 6; count of bases not matched to a gene: 5.